This T cell receptor (beta chain) was identified during a study of T cells in Graves' hyperthyroidism and ophthalmopathy. Study findings and constraints: Blood shared most expanded thyroid clonotypes above 0.001.

RNA transcripts provided the source from which TCR beta CDR3 regions were amplified. The study used the HTBI primer set for a first-round RT-PCR of the TCR CDR3. Using its own MiXCR run on the multiplex PCR reads, TCRdb lists one record per CDR3 protein. The sample consists of under 700,000 distinct CDR3 sequences, around 42% of them appearing once. The sample holds many counts of this clonotype. Its antigen is still unknown. No progression to ophthalmopathy during 18 months of follow-up defined stable disease. Exclusion criteria comprised uncontrolled infection, other autoimmune disease, pregnancy or lactation. Thyroid ultrasound and orbital computed tomography, with clinical symptoms and serum thyroxine and TRAb, informed diagnoses. The CDR3 loop spans 15 amino acids. The V segment lost 5 bases and the J segment 0 bases; nucleotides outside the gene matches: 6. Germline V gives CDR1 SEHNR, CDR2 FQNEAQ (reference sequence).

Sequenced material: peripheral blood or thyroid tissue (not recorded which). The sequence was obtained from a woman aged 18-29 years with Graves' hyperthyroidism. The V call is TRBV7-9, the J call TRBJ1-1; 7 bases agree with TRBD1. CDR3 amino acids: CASSPPGQMNTEAFF. CDR3 DNA: TGTGCCAGCAGCCCACCGGGACAGATGAACACTGAAGCTTTCTTT.